This is a list of T cell receptor beta chains from one sample in a study of blood T cell repertoires in COVID-19. Using immunoSEQ multiplex PCR, the repertoire was profiled, and TCRdb retains in-frame clones only, with some absent. The sample lists a few hundred thousand clones; about 90% were seen once. The specimen was peripheral blood. All receptors come from a man between 18 and 29 years old with COVID-19, enrolled during active disease. Each CDR3 is given with its conserved first and last residue.

cdr3_length	j_call	v_call	cdr3_aa
13	TRBJ1-1	TRBV7-8	CASIRRSGTEAFF
15	TRBJ2-7	TRBV7-7	CASISGANPPYEQYF
13	TRBJ2-3	TRBV5-4	CASSTRRTDTQYF
11	TRBJ2-1	TRBV12-3/TRBV12-4	CASRAGNEQFF
15	TRBJ2-1	TRBV20-1	CSASDGGSSYNEQFF
13	TRBJ1-2	TRBV14	CASSSQAGLGYTF
14	TRBJ1-5	TRBV2	CASGLEAVNQPQHF
15	TRBJ2-7	TRBV7-8	CASSSAGEGGNEQYF
15	TRBJ2-1	TRBV24-1	CATSDMEGTYNEQFF
14	TRBJ2-7	TRBV10-3	CAIRGHSPPYEQYF
15	TRBJ2-3	TRBV7-9	CASSLGRGVTDTQYF